This entry describes one TCR beta chain. These data originate in a study of response to subunit inactivated influenza vaccine. MiXCR was run by TCRdb on the RT-PCR reads, yielding one entry per CDR3 protein. Among about 830,000 distinct CDR3 sequences, 18% were seen once, and the ten largest hold around 9.9%. The CDR3 covers 13 residues. Germline V gene lookup returns CDR1 MNHNS and CDR2 SASEGT. Deletions cut 2 bases from V and 1 base from J, with 5 bases between. V gene TRBV6-1 combines with J gene TRBJ2-5; D unclear. The sample was PBMCs from blood, taken around 5 days after vaccination. The sequence was obtained from a man in his fifties or sixties who received an inactivated influenza vaccine. CDR3 amino acids: CASSERFQETQYF. CDR3 DNA sequence: TGTGCCAGCAGTGAACGGTTCCAAGAGACCCAGTACTTC.